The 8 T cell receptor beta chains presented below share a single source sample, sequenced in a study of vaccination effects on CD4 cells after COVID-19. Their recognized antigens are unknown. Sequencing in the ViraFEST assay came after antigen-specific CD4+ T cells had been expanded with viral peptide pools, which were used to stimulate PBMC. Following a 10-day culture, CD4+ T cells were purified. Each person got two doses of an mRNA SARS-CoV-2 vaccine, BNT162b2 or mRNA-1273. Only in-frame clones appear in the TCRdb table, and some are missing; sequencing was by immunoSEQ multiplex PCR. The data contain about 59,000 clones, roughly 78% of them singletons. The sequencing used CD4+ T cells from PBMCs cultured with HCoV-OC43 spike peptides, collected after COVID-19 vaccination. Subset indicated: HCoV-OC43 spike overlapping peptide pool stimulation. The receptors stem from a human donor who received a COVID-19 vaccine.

The CDR3 here is CASSLGLAGSKYNEQFF. Here the CDR3 DNA reads TGCGCCAGCAGCCTCGGACTAGCGGGGTCCAAATACAATGAGCAGTTCTTC. The chain carries TRBV4-1 and TRBJ2-1; 12 bases map to TRBD2. CDR1 and CDR2 from the germline V gene are MGHRA and YSYEKL. The V and J ends lost 4 bases and 4 bases, in that order; junction bases with no gene match: 8. The CDR3 has 17 residues.

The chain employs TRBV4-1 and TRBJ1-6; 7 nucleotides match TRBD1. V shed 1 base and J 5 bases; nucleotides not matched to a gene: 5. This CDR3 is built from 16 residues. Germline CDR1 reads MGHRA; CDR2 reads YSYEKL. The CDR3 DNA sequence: TGCGCCAGCAGCCAAGTACCGACAGGGAATAATTCACCCCTCCACTTT. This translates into CASSQVPTGNNSPLHF.

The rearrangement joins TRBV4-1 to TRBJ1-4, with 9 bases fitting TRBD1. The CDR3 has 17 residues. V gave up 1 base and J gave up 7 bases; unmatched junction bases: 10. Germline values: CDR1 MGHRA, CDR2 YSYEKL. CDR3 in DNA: TGCGCCAGCAGCCAAGCCTACTACAGGGGACAGGGTGAAAAACTGTTTTTT. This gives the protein CASSQAYYRGQGEKLFF.

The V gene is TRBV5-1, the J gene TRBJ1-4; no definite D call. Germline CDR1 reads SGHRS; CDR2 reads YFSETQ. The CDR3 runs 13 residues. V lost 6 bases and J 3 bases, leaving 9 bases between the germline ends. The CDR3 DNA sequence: TGCGCCAGCACGGAGGGCGCTAATGAAAAACTGTTTTTT. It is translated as CASTEGANEKLFF. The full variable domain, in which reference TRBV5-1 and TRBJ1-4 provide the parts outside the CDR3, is KAGVTQTPRYLIKTRGQQVTLSCSPISGHRSVSWYQQTPGQGLQFLFEYFSETQRNKGNFPGRFSGRQFSNSRSEMNVSTLELGDSALYLCASTEGANEKLFFGSGTQLSVL.

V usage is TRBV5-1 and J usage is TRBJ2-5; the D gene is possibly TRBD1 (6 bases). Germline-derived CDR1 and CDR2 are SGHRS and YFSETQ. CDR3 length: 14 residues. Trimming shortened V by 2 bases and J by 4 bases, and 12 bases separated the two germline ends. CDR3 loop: CASSFQGNRETQYF. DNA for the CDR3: TGCGCCAGCAGCTTTCAGGGGAACCGAGAGACCCAGTACTTC.

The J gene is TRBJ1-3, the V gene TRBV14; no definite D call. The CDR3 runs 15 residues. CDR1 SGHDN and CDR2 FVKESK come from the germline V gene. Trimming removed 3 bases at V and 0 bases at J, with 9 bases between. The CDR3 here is CASSQTGNSGNTIYF. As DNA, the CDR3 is TGTGCCAGCAGCCAGACGGGAAACTCTGGAAACACCATATATTTT.

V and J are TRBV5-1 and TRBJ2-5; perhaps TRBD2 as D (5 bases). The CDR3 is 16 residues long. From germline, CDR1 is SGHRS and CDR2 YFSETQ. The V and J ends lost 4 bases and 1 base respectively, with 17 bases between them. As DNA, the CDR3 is TGCGCCAGCAGCCTGTCGACGGGATCCCTCCAAGAGACCCAGTACTTC. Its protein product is CASSLSTGSLQETQYF.

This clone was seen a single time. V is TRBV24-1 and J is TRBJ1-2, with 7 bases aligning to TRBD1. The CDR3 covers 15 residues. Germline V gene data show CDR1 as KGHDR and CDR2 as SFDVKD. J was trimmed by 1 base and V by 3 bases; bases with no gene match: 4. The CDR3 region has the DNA TGTGCCACCAGTGATAAGGGGGCAGGTAACTATGGCTACACCTTC. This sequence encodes CATSDKGAGNYGYTF.